This T cell receptor beta chain originates from a study of STAT3 mutations in large granular lymphocyte leukemia. Study in general: Roughly half the longitudinally sequenced T-LGLL patients had canonical STAT3 mutations. Study-wide findings and caveats: Every T-cell large granular lymphocyte leukemia patient had at least one immunodominant TCR beta clonotype. In several patients, dominant TCR clone burden exceeded STAT3 mutant burden, suggesting STAT3 mutation arose secondarily. Differing intervals and regimens complicate linking therapy response to clone burden.

Each sample's TCRbeta library yielded on average about 40,773 productive templates. Clones were read by immunoSEQ multiplex PCR, and TCRdb kept only the in-frame ones, dropping some. The repertoire holds 2,500 or so clones, with under 40% as singletons. The CDR3 is 15 amino acids. The germline V gene encodes CDR1 SGHRS and CDR2 YFSETQ. V shed 0 bases and J shed 0 bases, with 10 bases lying between them. To note about this clone: Its specificity is unknown.

Sequencing input: PBMCs. The origin of this receptor is a human donor with T large granular lymphocyte leukemia. Some clones in this sample may be carry-over from other donors' samples. J is TRBJ2-7 and V is TRBV5-1, with a weak D call TRBD1 (6 bases). The CDR3 DNA follows: TGCGCCAGCAGCTTGGGGACAGAAGGCTCCTACGAGCAGTACTTC. It yields the protein CASSLGTEGSYEQYF.